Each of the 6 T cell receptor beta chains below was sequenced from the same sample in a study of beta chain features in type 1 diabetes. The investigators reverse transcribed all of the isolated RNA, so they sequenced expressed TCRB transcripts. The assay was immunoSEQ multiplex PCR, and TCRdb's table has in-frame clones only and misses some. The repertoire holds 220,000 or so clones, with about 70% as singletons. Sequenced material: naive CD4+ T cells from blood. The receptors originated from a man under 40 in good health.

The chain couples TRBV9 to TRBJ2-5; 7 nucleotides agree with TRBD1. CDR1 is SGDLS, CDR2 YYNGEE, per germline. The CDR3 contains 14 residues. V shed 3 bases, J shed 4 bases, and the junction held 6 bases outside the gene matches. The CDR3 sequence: CASSAGTAGETQYF. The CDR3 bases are TGTGCCAGCAGCGCCGGGACAGCAGGAGAGACCCAGTACTTC.

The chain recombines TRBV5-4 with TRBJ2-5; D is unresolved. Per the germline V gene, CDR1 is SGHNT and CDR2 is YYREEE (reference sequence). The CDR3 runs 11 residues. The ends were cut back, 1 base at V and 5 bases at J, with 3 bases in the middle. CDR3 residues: CASSLRETQYF. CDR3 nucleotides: TGTGCCAGCAGCTTGCGCGAGACCCAGTACTTC.

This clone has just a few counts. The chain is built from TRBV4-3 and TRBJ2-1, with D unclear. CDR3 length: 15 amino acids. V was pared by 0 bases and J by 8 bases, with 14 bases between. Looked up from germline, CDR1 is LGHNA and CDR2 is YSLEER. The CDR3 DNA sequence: TGCGCCAGCAGCCAAGAAGGTGGGAAGGGTTATGAGCAGTTCTTC. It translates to CASSQEGGKGYEQFF.

This chain's CDR3 is CAWSDNRQGQHF. DNA of the CDR3: TGTGCCTGGAGTGACAACAGACAGGGCCAGCATTTT. The gene calls are TRBV30 and TRBJ1-5; 7 bases line up with TRBD1. This CDR3 has 12 amino acids. Germline V CDR1 and CDR2: GTSNPN, SVGIG (reference sequence). Trimming at V came to 1 base and at J to 12 bases, leaving 6 bases not matched to a gene.

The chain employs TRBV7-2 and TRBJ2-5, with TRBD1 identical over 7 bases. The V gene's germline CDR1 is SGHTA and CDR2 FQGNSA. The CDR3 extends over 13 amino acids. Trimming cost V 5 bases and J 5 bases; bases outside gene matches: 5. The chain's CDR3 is CASSLKQGETQYF. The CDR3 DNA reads TGTGCCAGCAGCCTAAAACAGGGGGAGACCCAGTACTTC.

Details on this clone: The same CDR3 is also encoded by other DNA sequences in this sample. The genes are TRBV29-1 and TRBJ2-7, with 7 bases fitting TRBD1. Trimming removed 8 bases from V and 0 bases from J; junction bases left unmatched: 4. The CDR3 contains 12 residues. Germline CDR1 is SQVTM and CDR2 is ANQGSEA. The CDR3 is CSSRDSSYEQYF. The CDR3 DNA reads TGCAGCAGCCGGGACAGCTCCTACGAGCAGTACTTC.